These 3 T cell receptor beta chains came from one sample sequenced in a study of glioma-infiltrating T cells. Amplification of TCR alpha and beta CDR3 regions from RNA used iRepertoire nested multiplex PCR. TCRdb itself ran the multiplex PCR reads through MiXCR, one entry per CDR3 protein. The sample has about 190,000 distinct CDR3 sequences, 30% to 40% seen once. Sequenced input: glioma tissue, nonneoplastic brain tissue, or PBMCs (not recorded which). The receptor set was obtained from a human donor with low-grade glioma or glioblastoma, undergoing nonglioma brain surgery, or in good health (not recorded which).

Comment on this clonotype: This may arise from a read error, as a much more abundant clone is one base away. The chain carries TRBV2 and TRBJ1-2, with 9 bases fitting TRBD1. Looked up from germline, CDR1 is SNHLY and CDR2 is FYNNEI. This CDR3 is 15 amino acids long. V gave up 8 bases and J gave up 9 bases; unmatched junction bases: 16. In DNA form, the CDR3 reads TGTGCCAGCGGAAAAAGCCGGGACAGGGCGTTATGCTACACCTTC. This translates into CASGKSRDRALCYTF.

The rearrangement links TRBV4-1 to TRBJ1-1; weak D call: TRBD1 (5 bases). CDR3 length: 18 amino acids. Germline V gene sequence: CDR1 MGHRA, CDR2 YSYEKL. Trimming took 0 bases from V and 1 from J, leaving 18 bases between them. CDR3 residues: CASSQDNVPGPQNTEAFF. The DNA for the CDR3 is TGCGCCAGCAGCCAAGATAACGTCCCGGGACCTCAGAACACTGAAGCTTTCTTT.

This clonotype has a handful of counts. CDR3 region: CASSLGPGSSGNTIYF. DNA of the CDR3: TGTGCCAGCAGCTTAGGTCCAGGCAGCTCTGGAAACACCATATATTTT. The chain joins TRBV7-2 to TRBJ1-3; D is unresolved. Germline-derived CDR1 and CDR2 are SGHTA and FQGNSA. The CDR3 contains 16 residues. V lost 1 base to trimming and J lost 0 bases, with 10 bases between them.